One sample yielded the 12 T cell receptor beta chains listed below, sequenced in a study of response to subunit inactivated influenza vaccine (dated by TCRdb to the late 2010s). Library generation was performed with RT-PCR. Instrument on record: Illumina HiSeq 2500. Starting from the raw public reads, TCRdb applied fastp trimming at Q25, assembled clones with MiXCR and retained in-frame beta chains. Rows are unified per CDR3 protein, each entry keeping the most common DNA and genes. This sample has under 800,000 distinct CDR3 sequences in its table, and 11% to 15% of those were observed once. The biggest ten clones account for approximately 6.5% of the sample. Material: PBMCs from blood, obtained 14 to 15 days before vaccination. The receptors were sampled from a man aged 50 or older who received an inactivated influenza vaccine. Donor details come from another sample of the same person, matched by shared clones.

The chain joins TRBV7-8 to TRBJ2-4, with D possibly being TRBD1 (6 bases). Trimming took 4 bases from V and 0 from J, leaving 13 bases between them. This CDR3 spans 16 amino acids. Germline V gives CDR1 SGHVS, CDR2 FQNEAQ. CDR3 DNA sequence: TGTGCCAGCAGCTACGACAGGATCTTAGCCAAAAACATTCAGTACTTC. This gives the protein CASSYDRILAKNIQYF.

The rearrangement uses TRBV4-2 and TRBJ2-3, with 9 bases fitting TRBD1. Germline CDR1 and CDR2: LGHNA and YNFKEQ. The CDR3 has 16 residues. Germline trimming cut 2 bases from V and 5 bases from J; bases unmatched to any gene: 8. CDR3 residues: CASSQRQGDVGDTQYF. The CDR3 DNA reads TGTGCCAGCAGCCAACGACAGGGGGATGTTGGAGATACGCAGTATTTT.

This clonotype occurred a few times. CDR3 sequence reads: CASSRMTVQNIQYF. In DNA, the CDR3 is TGTGCCAGCAGCCGTATGACAGTCCAAAACATTCAGTACTTC. The chain has TRBV12-3 or TRBV12-4 and TRBJ2-4; possibly TRBD1 for D (5 bases). The length of the CDR3 is 14 residues. The germline V and J ends were trimmed by 6 bases and 5 bases, with 14 bases remaining between them.

The sample holds a few counts of this clonotype. This chain links TRBV6-5 with TRBJ2-5, with D possibly being TRBD2 (6 bases). The germline V gene encodes CDR1 MNHEY and CDR2 SVGAGI. V dropped 2 bases and J dropped 3 bases, with 10 bases sitting between them. The CDR3 extends over 14 amino acids. This CDR3 is CASSYVGGKETQYF. CDR3 bases: TGTGCCAGCAGTTACGTGGGAGGCAAAGAGACCCAGTACTTC.

This clonotype was counted at least ten times. The chain links TRBV15 to TRBJ2-3; D ambiguous. CDR3 size: 13 residues. Germline V CDR1 and CDR2: LNHNV, YYDKDF (reference sequence). Trimming left V 4 bases short and J 3 bases short, with 8 bases between. CDR3 DNA: TGTGCCACCAGCACTCGACAAACAGATACGCAGTATTTT. Its translation: CATSTRQTDTQYF.

This clonotype was detected a few times. The chain carries TRBV20-1 and TRBJ2-3, with D hard to call. Trimming cost V 3 bases and J 2 bases, with 9 bases left between them. The CDR3 covers 13 residues. Per the germline V gene, CDR1 is DFQATT and CDR2 is SNEGSKA (reference sequence). CDR3 loop: CSASGLITDTQYF. CDR3 DNA sequence: TGCAGTGCTAGCGGTCTTATCACAGATACGCAGTATTTT.

This clonotype was counted many times. The V gene is TRBV29-1, the J gene TRBJ2-1; perhaps TRBD1 as D (6 bases). Trimming shortened V by 0 bases and J by 9 bases, and 9 bases separated the two germline ends. Germline CDR1 reads SQVTM; CDR2 reads ANQGSEA. The length of the CDR3 is 12 residues. CDR3 nucleotides: TGCAGCGTTGAAGAGGACAGTCGTGAGCAGTTCTTC. Its protein product is CSVEEDSREQFF.

V and J are TRBV3-1 and TRBJ1-5, with D hard to call. V was clipped by 1 base and J by 9 bases, with 10 bases between them. The germline CDR1 and CDR2 sequences are LGHDT and YNNKEL (reference sequence). This CDR3 comprises 13 residues. The CDR3 DNA sequence: TGTGCCAGCAGCCAAGGCCGGGTTTGGCCCCAGCATTTT. Amino acids: CASSQGRVWPQHF.

The genes are TRBV7-2 and TRBJ2-7; D might be TRBD1 or TRBD2, each matching 5 bases. The CDR3 totals 15 residues. V was clipped by 0 bases and J by 3 bases, with 12 bases between them. Germline V gene data show CDR1 as SGHTA and CDR2 as FQGNSA. The CDR3 is CASSLARDLNYEQYF. The CDR3 DNA sequence: TGTGCCAGCAGCTTAGCCCGGGACCTAAACTACGAGCAGTACTTC.

There are a few counts of this clonotype. The chain employs TRBV20-1 and TRBJ2-1; either TRBD1 or TRBD2 may supply D (6 bases each). The germline CDR1 and CDR2 sequences are DFQATT and SNEGSKA (reference sequence). The V gene lost 6 bases and the J gene lost 8 bases, with 17 bases spanning the gap. The CDR3 is 13 residues long. CDR3 bases: TGCAGTGCGTATGGGGGGCCCTTGGATGAGCAGTTCTTC. The encoded protein is CSAYGGPLDEQFF.

The table lists this clonotype with a few counts. The chain's CDR3 is CASSLARLAGSSTDTQYF. CDR3 sequence (DNA): TGTGCCAGCAGCTTAGCACGACTAGCGGGGAGTAGCACAGATACGCAGTATTTT. The chain has TRBV7-8 and TRBJ2-3; TRBD2 matches 11 bases. CDR1 and CDR2 (germline): SGHVS, FQNEAQ. V shed 0 bases and J 0 bases; nucleotides not matched to a gene: 5. The CDR3 sequence is 18 residues long.

The genes are TRBV5-6 and TRBJ2-1; TRBD2 matches 7 bases. This CDR3 is 15 amino acids long. The V and J ends lost 4 bases and 6 bases, in that order; junction bases with no gene match: 10. The germline V gene encodes CDR1 SGHDT and CDR2 YYEEEE. DNA for the CDR3: TGTGCCAGCAGCCGGGAGGCCAGGGAAGGCAATGAGCAGTTCTTC. This gives the protein CASSREAREGNEQFF. The full variable domain, in which reference TRBV5-6 and TRBJ2-1 provide the parts outside the CDR3, is DAGVTQSPTHLIKTRGQQVTLRCSPKSGHDTVSWYQQALGQGPQFIFQYYEEEERQRGNFPDRFSGHQFPNYSSELNVNALLLGDSALYLCASSREAREGNEQFFGPGTRLTVL.